This T cell receptor (beta chain) was identified in a study of cytomegalovirus exposure and HLA in healthy donors. Study-wide points: TCR sequences were mostly rare, though some public TCRs occurred in many donors.

The data were produced by immunoSEQ multiplex PCR, yet TCRdb's version contains in-frame clones alone and is incomplete. The table has 200,000 to 250,000 clones, around 87% seen once; the top ten hold approximately 2.5%. Germline V CDR1 and CDR2: SGHVS, FQNEAQ. The CDR3 is 16 amino acids. Germline trimming cut 5 bases from V and 0 bases from J; bases unmatched to any gene: 7. On this clone: The antigen is not known.

The 120-subject validation cohort, separate from the 666-subject first cohort, included the donors. The chain joins TRBV7-8 to TRBJ2-3; 8 bases fit TRBD2. Sequencing was performed on PBMCs. The TCR sequence derives from a young man in good health and CMV-seronegative. The CDR3 sequence: CASSPAGAGSTDTQYF. Here the CDR3 DNA reads TGTGCCAGCAGCCCAGCGGGGGCAGGGAGCACAGATACGCAGTATTTT.